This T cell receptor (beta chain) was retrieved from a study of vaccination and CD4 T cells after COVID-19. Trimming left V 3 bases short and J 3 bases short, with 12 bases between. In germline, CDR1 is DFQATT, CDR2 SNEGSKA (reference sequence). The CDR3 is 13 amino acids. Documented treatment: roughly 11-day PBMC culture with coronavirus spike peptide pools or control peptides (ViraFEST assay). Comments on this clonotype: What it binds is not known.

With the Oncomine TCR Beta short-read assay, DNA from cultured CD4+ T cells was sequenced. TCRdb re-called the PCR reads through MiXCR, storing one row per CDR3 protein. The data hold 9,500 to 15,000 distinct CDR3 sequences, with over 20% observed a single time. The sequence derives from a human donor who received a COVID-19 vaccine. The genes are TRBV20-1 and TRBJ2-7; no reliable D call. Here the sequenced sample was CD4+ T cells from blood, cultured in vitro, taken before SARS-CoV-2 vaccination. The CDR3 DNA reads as TGCAGTGCTAGTAGTGTAGTCGGCTACGAGCAGTACTTC. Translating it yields CSASSVVGYEQYF.